The 25 T cell receptor beta chains listed next were all sequenced from one sample in a study of cytomegalovirus exposure and HLA in healthy donors. The PCR made use of 60 Vbeta and 13 Jbeta primers. Profiled with immunoSEQ multiplex PCR; TCRdb holds only in-frame clones, not every one. The sample is made up of 93,000 or so clones, and the top ten hold around 3.2% of it. Material for sequencing was PBMCs. The receptors come from a man aged 35 to 55 in good health and CMV-seronegative.

The chain uses TRBV29-1 and TRBJ1-1; 10 bases align to TRBD1. CDR1 and CDR2 from the germline V gene are SQVTM and ANQGSEA. There are 11 residues in the CDR3. The V gene end was trimmed by 4 bases and the J gene end by 10 bases; junction bases not matched to a gene: 3. As DNA, the CDR3 is TGCAGCGTTGGGGACAGGGGATTAGCTTTCTTT. Its translation is CSVGDRGLAFF.

The chain employs TRBV21-1 and TRBJ1-2; the tabulated D call, TRBD1, remains unverified against the DNA. TRBV21-1 is assigned pseudogene status. The CDR3 consists of 16 residues. This CDR3 is CASSKALGAKGYGYTF. The CDR3 DNA reads TGTGCCAGCAGCAAAGCGCTTGGGGCAAAAGGCTATGGCTACACCTTC.

This chain joins TRBV4-2 and TRBJ2-1, with 13 bases aligning to TRBD2. Germline-derived CDR1 and CDR2 are LGHNA and YNFKEQ. This CDR3 has 17 amino acids. V dropped 0 bases and J dropped 4; count of bases not matched to a gene: 3. CDR3 sequence reads: CASSQETSGGVYNEQFF. CDR3 nucleotides: TGTGCCAGCAGCCAAGAAACTAGCGGGGGGGTATACAATGAGCAGTTCTTC.

This chain links TRBV5-4 with TRBJ2-4, with 7 bases fitting TRBD2. The V and J ends lost 0 bases and 9 bases, in that order; junction bases with no gene match: 3. CDR1 is SGHNT and CDR2 is YYREEE in the germline V gene (reference sequence). There are 13 residues in the CDR3. The CDR3 sequence is CASSLAGGGIQYF. The DNA of the CDR3 is TGTGCCAGCAGCTTGGCGGGAGGTGGCATTCAGTACTTC.

Details on this clone: Mismatch with germline at one junction end may stem from a read error. The rearrangement joins TRBV27 to TRBJ2-6; 7 bases map to TRBD1. CDR1 MNHEY and CDR2 SMNVEV come from the germline V gene (reference sequence). The CDR3 is 16 amino acids. DNA of the CDR3: TGTGCCAGCAAAGCAGGGGGAAGCTCTGGGGCCAACGTCCTGGCTTTC. It is translated as CASKAGGSSGANVLAF.

The V call is TRBV19, the J call TRBJ2-2; perhaps TRBD1 as D (6 bases). V lost 5 bases to trimming and J lost 5 bases, with 12 bases between them. The CDR3 has 14 amino acids. Germline V CDR1 and CDR2: LNHDA, SQIVND (reference sequence). The DNA of the CDR3 is TGTGCCAGTAGTGGACAGTGGCGGACCGGGGAGCTGTTTTTT. Its protein product is CASSGQWRTGELFF.

V and J are TRBV4-3 and TRBJ2-1, with 8 bases lining up with TRBD2. CDR1 and CDR2 from the germline V gene are LGHNA and YSLEER. V shed 1 base and J 9 bases; nucleotides not matched to a gene: 8. The CDR3 sequence is 15 residues long. This CDR3 reads CASSQVFGGAGEQFF. Written as DNA, the CDR3 is TGCGCCAGCAGCCAAGTGTTCGGGGGGGCCGGTGAGCAGTTCTTC.

The chain has TRBV2 and TRBJ1-5, with 10 bases fitting TRBD1. This CDR3 is built from 16 residues. The V gene end was trimmed by 4 bases and the J gene end by 6 bases; junction bases not matched to a gene: 9. Per germline, CDR1 SNHLY and CDR2 FYNNEI. The CDR3 region is CASSVGQGYSTQPQHF. The CDR3 DNA reads as TGTGCCAGCAGTGTGGGACAGGGGTATTCCACTCAGCCCCAGCATTTT.

This sequence joins TRBV6-1 and TRBJ2-1; a weak D match, TRBD2 (6 bases). The germline V and J ends were trimmed by 3 bases and 6 bases, with 18 bases remaining between them. The CDR3 has 16 amino acids. The germline V gene has CDR1 MNHNS and CDR2 SASEGT. The CDR3 DNA sequence: TGTGCCAGCAGTGATCCGGGACTGGGAGCGGTCAATGAGCAGTTCTTC. It specifies CASSDPGLGAVNEQFF.

The gene calls are TRBV29-1 and TRBJ1-2, with 7 bases aligning to TRBD1. This CDR3 has 13 residues. V dropped 7 bases and J dropped 3; count of bases not matched to a gene: 8. Germline-derived CDR1 and CDR2 are SQVTM and ANQGSEA. CDR3 nucleotides: TGCAGCGGCAAACAGGGGCCGGACTATGGCTACACCTTC. Amino acids: CSGKQGPDYGYTF.

This chain uses TRBV29-1 with TRBJ2-4; 9 bases line up with TRBD2. With 5 bases clipped from V and 2 bases from J, the junction kept 13 bases outside the gene matches. The germline V gene encodes CDR1 SQVTM and CDR2 ANQGSEA. The CDR3 spans 17 residues. CDR3 sequence reads: CSVQAQGSGSTKNIQYF. The CDR3 bases are TGCAGCGTTCAAGCGCAAGGTAGCGGGAGCACCAAAAACATTCAGTACTTC.

The V and J genes are TRBV6-6 and TRBJ1-5; D is uncertain. The CDR3 loop spans 13 amino acids. Germline assignment: CDR1 MNHNY and CDR2 SVGAGI (reference sequence). Trimming removed 8 bases from V and 0 bases from J, with 8 bases in between. Here the CDR3 reads CASGQYSNQPQHF. The CDR3, as DNA: TGTGCCAGCGGGCAGTATAGCAATCAGCCCCAGCATTTT.

The rearrangement joins TRBV6-5 to TRBJ2-4; 11 nucleotides agree with TRBD1. Germline V gene data show CDR1 as MNHEY and CDR2 as SVGAGI. The CDR3 runs 16 residues. J lost 6 bases, V lost 2 bases, and 6 bases had no gene match. The CDR3 DNA sequence: TGTGCCAGCAGTTACCTAGGGACAGGGGGAGTAAACATTCAGTACTTC. Translating it yields CASSYLGTGGVNIQYF.

V gene TRBV7-9 combines with J gene TRBJ2-1; D might be TRBD1 (6 bases). The CDR3 runs to 17 residues. V was pared by 3 bases and J by 5 bases, with 20 bases between. CDR1 and CDR2 (germline): SEHNR, FQNEAQ (reference sequence). CDR3 residues: CASSFPSTGRNDNEQFF. CDR3 nucleotides: TGTGCCAGCAGCTTTCCGAGCACAGGGCGAAACGACAATGAGCAGTTCTTC.

DNA for the CDR3: TGTGCCAGCTCACCAGGGGGCGACTATGGCTACACCTTC. Translated, it gives CASSPGGDYGYTF. The chain joins TRBV18 to TRBJ1-2, with D possibly matching TRBD1 (6 bases). Germline V gives CDR1 KGHSH, CDR2 LQKENI. CDR3 length: 13 residues. V was shortened by 2 bases and J by 3 bases, with 7 bases between the two germline ends.

A word on this clone: Other DNA sequences in the sample encode the same CDR3. The CDR3 DNA follows: TGTGCCTGGAGTGTACGTGGGGGCAGGAACACTGAAGCTTTCTTT. Its protein product is CAWSVRGGRNTEAFF. The chain joins TRBV30 to TRBJ1-1, with D tentatively TRBD1 (6 bases). Trimming shortened V by 0 bases and J by 1 base, and 12 bases separated the two germline ends. The CDR3 totals 15 residues. Germline V CDR1 and CDR2: GTSNPN, SVGIG (reference sequence).

As regards this clone: Germline and junction disagree at one end, which may indicate a read error. The gene calls are TRBV9 and TRBJ1-6; maybe TRBD1 (6 bases). The CDR3 runs to 18 residues. Looked up from germline, CDR1 is SGDLS and CDR2 is YYNGEE. DNA of the CDR3: TGTGCCAGCAGCCTTGGACAGCCGCAGAGCTCCCATAATTCACCCCTCCACTTT. Translation: CASSLGQPQSSHNSPLHF.

J is TRBJ1-1 and V is TRBV18; 7 nucleotides match TRBD1. The CDR3 sequence is 15 residues long. The junction had 4 bases not matched to a gene; V was cut back by 1 base and J by 2 bases. In germline, CDR1 is KGHSH, CDR2 LQKENI. The CDR3 nucleotides read TGTGCCAGCTCACCACGGACAGGAGAAAACACTGAAGCTTTCTTT. It specifies CASSPRTGENTEAFF.

The chain recombines TRBV28 with TRBJ1-1, with no clear D. In germline, CDR1 is MDHEN, CDR2 SYDVKM. Trimming took off 6 bases at V and 3 bases at J, with 17 bases between the two ends. The CDR3 spans 15 residues. This chain's CDR3 is CASRSPQSADTEAFF. CDR3 DNA: TGTGCCAGCAGGTCACCCCAATCAGCGGACACTGAAGCTTTCTTT.

CDR3 region: CACQGRGTEPQHF. CDR3 sequence (DNA): TGTGCCTGCCAAGGCAGGGGCACGGAGCCCCAGCATTTT. This chain links TRBV30 with TRBJ1-5, with D perhaps matching TRBD1 (6 bases). With 6 bases removed from V and 8 bases from J, the gap between germline ends came to 17 bases. Per germline, CDR1 GTSNPN and CDR2 SVGIG (reference sequence). The CDR3 runs 13 residues.

The chain combines TRBV6-5 with TRBJ2-7; tentatively, D is TRBD2 (5 bases). The CDR3 loop spans 14 amino acids. Germline V CDR1 and CDR2: MNHEY, SVGAGI. With 5 bases removed from V and 6 bases from J, the gap between germline ends came to 17 bases. CDR3: CASSARDVRREQYF. The CDR3 DNA follows: TGTGCCAGCAGTGCCCGGGATGTCCGACGCGAGCAGTACTTC.

This rearrangement joins TRBV7-2 to TRBJ2-1, with 13 nucleotides matching TRBD2. V shed 0 bases and J 4 bases; nucleotides not matched to a gene: 9. CDR1 and CDR2 from the germline V gene are SGHTA and FQGNSA. This CDR3 contains 19 residues. CDR3 in DNA: TGTGCCAGCAGCTTAGCCCGACTAGCGGGGGGCCCGGTTTACAATGAGCAGTTCTTC. It translates to CASSLARLAGGPVYNEQFF.

The chain combines TRBV19 with TRBJ2-2, with TRBD2 matching over 11 bases. Germline CDR1 is LNHDA and CDR2 is SQIVND (reference sequence). The CDR3 is 16 amino acids. Losses at the gene ends were 1 base for V and 7 bases for J; bases not matched to a gene: 5. CDR3 region: CASSIVTSGSNGELFF. The DNA for the CDR3 is TGTGCCAGTAGTATAGTTACTAGCGGGAGCAACGGGGAGCTGTTTTTT.

CDR3 sequence: CAISTGYDQPQHF. CDR3 bases: TGTGCCATCAGTACAGGGTATGATCAGCCCCAGCATTTT. This chain links TRBV10-3 with TRBJ1-5; tentative D call: TRBD1 (6 bases). Deletions cut 5 bases from V and 5 bases from J, with 10 bases between. Germline loops: CDR1 ENHRY, CDR2 SYGVKD. There are 13 residues in the CDR3.

The V gene is TRBV27, the J gene TRBJ2-7, with TRBD2 identical over 9 bases. The germline CDR1 and CDR2 sequences are MNHEY and SMNVEV (reference sequence). J was trimmed by 1 base and V by 5 bases; bases with no gene match: 6. CDR3 length: 15 amino acids. The CDR3 spells CASSRGTSLSYEQYF. Written as DNA, the CDR3 is TGTGCCAGCAGTCGCGGGACTAGCCTGTCCTACGAGCAGTACTTC.